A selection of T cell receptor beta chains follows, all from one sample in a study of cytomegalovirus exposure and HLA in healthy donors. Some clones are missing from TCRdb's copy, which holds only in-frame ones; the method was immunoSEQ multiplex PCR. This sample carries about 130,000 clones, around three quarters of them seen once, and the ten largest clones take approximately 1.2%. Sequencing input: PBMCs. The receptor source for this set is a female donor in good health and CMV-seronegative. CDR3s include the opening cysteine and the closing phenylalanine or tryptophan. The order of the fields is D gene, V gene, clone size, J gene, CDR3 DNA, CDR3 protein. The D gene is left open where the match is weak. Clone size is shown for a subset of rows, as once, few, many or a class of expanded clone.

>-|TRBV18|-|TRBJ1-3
TGTGCCAGCTCACCACAGGGGGACTCTGGAAACACCATATATTTT
CASSPQGDSGNTIYF
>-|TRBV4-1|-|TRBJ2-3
TGCGCCAGCAGCCAAGCCCCGGGACTGGCAGATACGCAGTATTTT
CASSQAPGLADTQYF
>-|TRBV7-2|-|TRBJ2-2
TGTGCCAGCAGCTTGACACAGGAAGGAGCCGGGGAGCTGTTTTTT
CASSLTQEGAGELFF
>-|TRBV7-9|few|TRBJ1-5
TGTGCCAGCAGCTCAGGGTCGGGCAATCAGCCCCAGCATTTT
CASSSGSGNQPQHF
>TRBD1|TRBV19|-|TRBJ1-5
TGTGCCAGTAGTATCAGGGGGGATCAGCCCCAGCATTTT
CASSIRGDQPQHF
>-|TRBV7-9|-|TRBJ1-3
TGTGCCAGCAGCTTAGCGACAGTGGCTGGAAACACCATATATTTT
CASSLATVAGNTIYF
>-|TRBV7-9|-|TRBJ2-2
TGTGCCAGCAGCTTAAGGGTTTTGCAAGGGGCGAACACCGGGGAGCTGTTTTTT
CASSLRVLQGANTGELFF
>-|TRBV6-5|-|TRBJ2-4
TGTGCCAGCAGTTACTCGGGCAGCAACATTCAGTACTTC
CASSYSGSNIQYF
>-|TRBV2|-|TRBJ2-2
TGTGCCAGCAGTCGGTTGACAAGCCGGGGTGGGGAGCTGTTTTTT
CASSRLTSRGGELFF
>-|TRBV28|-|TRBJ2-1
TGTGCCAGCAGCCTAAACAATGAGCAGTTCTTC
CASSLNNEQFF
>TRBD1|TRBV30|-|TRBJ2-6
TGTGCCTCACAGGGGGCCGGGGCCAACGTCCTGACTTTC
CASQGAGANVLTF
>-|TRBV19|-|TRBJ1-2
TGTGCCAGTAGTAGCCGGGGGAACTATGGCTACACCTTC
CASSSRGNYGYTF
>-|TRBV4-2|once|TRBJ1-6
TGTGCCAGCAGCCAAGATCTAGGGGGTATACATTCACCCCTCCACTTT
CASSQDLGGIHSPLHF
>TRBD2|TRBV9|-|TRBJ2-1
TGTGCCAGCAGCGTCGGCGGGGGAGACAATGAGCAGTTCTTC
CASSVGGGDNEQFF
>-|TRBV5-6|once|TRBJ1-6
TGTGCCAGCAGCTTGGGCAGATATAATTCACCCCTCCACTTT
CASSLGRYNSPLHF
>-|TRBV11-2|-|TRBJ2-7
TGTGCCAGCAGCCTAATGCAGGTATACGAGCAGTACTTC
CASSLMQVYEQYF
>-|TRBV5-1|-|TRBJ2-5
TGCGCCAGCAGCTTGGGCGGAGGGGAGACCCAGTACTTC
CASSLGGGETQYF
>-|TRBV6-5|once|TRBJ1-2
TGTGCCAGCAGTGACCCCCAGGGGAGCTATGGCTACACCTTC
CASSDPQGSYGYTF
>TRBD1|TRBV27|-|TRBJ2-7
TGTGCCAGCAAAACCGGGACAGGCCTCGAGCAGTACTTC
CASKTGTGLEQYF
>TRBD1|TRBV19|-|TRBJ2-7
TGTGCCAGTAGTACCCGGGACAGGCTCTACGAGCAGTACTTC
CASSTRDRLYEQYF
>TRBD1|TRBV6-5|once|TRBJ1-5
TGTGCCAGCAGTTACTCGATGACAGGGGATCAGCCCCAGCATTTT
CASSYSMTGDQPQHF
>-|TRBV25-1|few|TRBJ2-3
TGTGCCAGCAGTGAATCCAGGGTTTTAGGCGATACGCAGTATTTT
CASSESRVLGDTQYF
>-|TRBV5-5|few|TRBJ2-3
TGTGCCAGCAGCTTGAACGGGATGAGCACAGATACGCAGTATTTT
CASSLNGMSTDTQYF